This TCR delta chain is from a study of Vδ1+ human thymocytes. Overall study findings and caveats: Thymic delta-chain repertoires held 20% to 25% Vdelta2 sequences and few Vdelta3, despite high sort purity. Thymic TRG and TRD repertoires appeared highly polyclonal, with Gaussian CDR3 length distributions.

Comments on this clone: The antigen remains unidentified.

The germline V gene encodes CDR1 TSWWSYY and CDR2 QGS. V gave up 1 base and J gave up 3 bases, with 15 bases separating them. CDR3 length: 16 residues. Sequences come from RNA converted to cDNA by reverse transcription. CDR3 amplicons came from multiplex PCR with pooled V-gene forward and constant-region reverse primers. TCRdb re-called the multiplex PCR reads through CATT. Among over 20,000 delta-chain clones listed, about 8% were seen once. The sample comprised Vdelta1+ gamma-delta thymocytes from the thymus. The subset: FACS-sorted CD3+ TCRalphabeta- TCRVdelta1+ TCRVdelta2- thymocytes. The origin of this receptor is a child less than two years old who had congenital heart surgery. The V call is TRDV1, the J call TRDJ1; no clear D. TCRdb offers no J gene call, so here the DNA was matched to germline to obtain one. Here the CDR3 reads CALGEPGTRIPDKLIF. The CDR3 DNA reads TGTGCTCTTGGGGAACCGGGTACCCGTATCCCCGATAAACTCATCTTT.